Ten or more counts support the clone carrying this T cell receptor (beta chain). Its antigen is unidentified. This entry comes from a study of T cells in Graves' hyperthyroidism and ophthalmopathy. Overall study results and limits: A model of 13 V-J features distinguished ophthalmopathy from stable hyperthyroidism.

Amplified regions were TCR beta CDR3 sequences from RNA transcripts. First-round RT-PCR targeting the TCR CDR3 was performed with the HTBI primer set. A single record per CDR3 protein comes from TCRdb applying MiXCR to the multiplex PCR reads. The sample includes around 560,000 distinct CDR3 sequences, 15% to 20% of them seen just once. Reasons for excluding patients were uncontrolled infection, other autoimmune disease, pregnancy or lactation. From less than 13 ml of fresh peripheral blood, PBMCs were isolated. The CDR3 consists of 15 residues. CDR1 and CDR2 from the germline V gene are SGHTA and FQGNSA. Trimming removed 1 base at V and 2 bases at J, with 12 bases between.

The clonotype comes from a woman aged 18-35 years with Graves' hyperthyroidism. Sequencing was performed on blood. The rearrangement links TRBV7-2 to TRBJ2-7, with no clear D. CDR3 nucleotides: TGTGCCAGCAGCTTAGGCCACCTACCACCCTACGAGCAGTACTTC. This encodes CASSLGHLPPYEQYF. Filled out from reference TRBV7-2 and TRBJ2-7, the complete variable domain reads GAGVSQSPSNKVTEKGKDVELRCDPISGHTALYWYRQSLGQGLEFLIYFQGNSAPDKSGLPSDRFSAERTGGSVSTLTIQRTQQEDSAVYLCASSLGHLPPYEQYFGPGTRLTVT.